This TCR beta chain was sequenced in a study of blood T cell repertoires in COVID-19. Turning to the study itself: PBMCs, B-cell-depleted T cells, or T cells were the source of the cDNA or gDNA that made up the material.

Germline loops: CDR1 MNHEY, CDR2 SVGEGT. This CDR3 region has 12 residues. The V segment lost 6 bases and the J segment 6 bases; nucleotides outside the gene matches: 5. This clone was seen only once. Clones were sequenced by immunoSEQ multiplex PCR, and TCRdb holds only the in-frame ones, with some missing. The sample carries about 140,000 clones, 80% to 90% recorded once. Sequenced material: PBMCs or T cells enriched from blood (not recorded which). This chain uses TRBV6-2 or TRBV6-3 with TRBJ2-7; 7 bases line up with TRBD2. This TCR was recovered from a man aged 55 to 70 who had recovered from COVID-19. The CDR3 spells CASSTGTTEQYF. The CDR3 region has the DNA TGTGCCAGCAGCACCGGGACTACCGAGCAGTACTTC.